Below, one TCR beta chain is given with its context. Its antigen is still unknown. In making TCR beta libraries, quantitative 5'-RACE with molecular barcodes was used. TCRdb reanalysed the 5' RACE reads using MiXCR and keeps one entry per CDR3 protein. The data hold under 250,000 distinct CDR3 sequences, with around 10% observed a single time. This record comes from a study of CD8 T cells in ankylosing spondylitis. General study results and limits: Seemingly distinctive of ankylosing spondylitis blood was a TCR beta motif formed by eight highly homologous variants. Reported data indicate significant enrichment of disease-linked clones within matched ankylosing spondylitis synovial fluid. Disease-linked clones displayed a CD8+ phenotype and appeared relatively rarely in peripheral blood.

The CDR3 runs 13 residues. V was cut by 4 bases and J by 4 bases, with 11 bases left in between. The germline V gene has CDR1 SGHRS and CDR2 YFSETQ. The chain is built from TRBV5-1 and TRBJ1-1; a possible D gene is TRBD1 (5 bases). The specimen was blood, either unsorted or a sorted T cell fraction (not recorded which). This receptor was identified in a male donor with ankylosing spondylitis or in good health (not recorded which). The chain's CDR3 is CASSRGGSTEAFF. CDR3 in DNA: TGCGCCAGCAGCCGCGGGGGGTCCACTGAAGCTTTCTTT.